The sequence of this T cell receptor beta chain was determined in a study of control samples from healthy donors and cancer patients. Trimming removed 4 bases at V and 2 bases at J, with 11 bases between. This CDR3 contains 14 residues. The germline gives CDR1 SGHRS, CDR2 YFSETQ. Produced via immunoSEQ multiplex PCR; TCRdb's table is partial and in-frame only. This table holds about 170,000 clones, roughly 90% found once. The gene calls are TRBV5-1 and TRBJ2-3; possible D gene TRBD2, 6 bases. The clonotype was recovered from a man under 40 in good health. What was sequenced was blood. CDR3 loop: CASSPGEVTDTQYF. In DNA, the CDR3 is TGCGCCAGCAGCCCGGGAGAAGTCACAGATACGCAGTATTTT.